This TCR beta chain came from a study of blood T cell repertoires in COVID-19. Study at large: Donors in the United States, Italy and Spain gave samples during acute or convalescent COVID-19.

The CDR3 runs 14 residues. Germline V gene data show CDR1 as MDHEN and CDR2 as SYDVKM. V dropped 2 bases and J dropped 4 bases, with 12 bases sitting between them. Assay: immunoSEQ multiplex PCR; the TCRdb copy retains only in-frame clones and omits some. The data show 250,000 to 350,000 clones, 75% to 90% seen once. The gene calls are TRBV28 and TRBJ2-7; D possibly corresponds to TRBD2 (6 bases). The TCR sequence derives from a woman between 40 and 50 years old who had recovered from COVID-19. The sequenced sample consisted of peripheral blood. The CDR3 DNA reads as TGTGCCAGCAGTTTAGGAGGGCCGATATACGAGCAGTACTTC. It codes for CASSLGGPIYEQYF.